This TCR beta chain was obtained from a study of blood T cell repertoires in COVID-19. The data were produced by immunoSEQ multiplex PCR, yet TCRdb's version contains in-frame clones alone and is incomplete. The sample holds 60,000 to 70,000 clones, more than 75% seen once. This CDR3 has 17 amino acids. Germline assignment: CDR1 SGHRS and CDR2 YFSETQ. V lost 3 bases to trimming and J lost 8 bases; unmatched junction nucleotides: 12. The J gene is TRBJ2-1, the V gene TRBV5-1, with 12 nucleotides matching TRBD1. The source of this sequence is a man in his forties or fifties with COVID-19, enrolled during active disease. The specimen sequenced was peripheral blood. The CDR3 loop is CASSYGSSGTGGDEQFF. CDR3 coding DNA: TGCGCCAGCAGCTACGGCTCATCCGGGACAGGGGGCGATGAGCAGTTCTTC.